This T cell receptor beta chain was sequenced for a study of blood T cell repertoires in COVID-19. Turning to the study itself: In each case, the material was cDNA or gDNA derived from T cells, B-cell-depleted T cells, or PBMCs.

This table comes from immunoSEQ multiplex PCR, and its TCRdb copy is limited to in-frame clones, with some not included. The repertoire holds 250,000 or so clones, with roughly 86% as singletons. Germline V gene lookup returns CDR1 KGHSH and CDR2 LQKENI. The CDR3 totals 16 residues. V was clipped by 5 bases and J by 0 bases; unmatched bases: 9. Sequenced material: peripheral blood. The TCR originated in a man older than 75 with acute or convalescent COVID-19. V gene TRBV18 combines with J gene TRBJ2-7, with 8 nucleotides matching TRBD1. In DNA form, the CDR3 reads TGTGCCAGCTCAAATATACGGGGACAGGTCTCCTACGAGCAGTACTTC. Translated: CASSNIRGQVSYEQYF. Based on the CDR3 plus reference TRBV18 and TRBJ2-7, the full variable domain is NAGVMQNPRHLVRRRGQEARLRCSPMKGHSHVYWYRQLPEEGLKFMVYLQKENIIDESGMPKERFSAEFPKEGPSILRIQQVVRGDSAAYFCASSNIRGQVSYEQYFGPGTRLTVT.